This T cell receptor (beta chain) was sequenced for a study of blood T cells in healthy people across ages. Through a sample-barcoded 5' primer and a J-beta primer mix, a second PCR was run for roughly 7 to 12 cycles. TCRdb passed the 5' RACE reads through MiXCR, listing each CDR3 protein once. The repertoire has hundreds of thousands of distinct CDR3 sequences, around 27% of them found once; the top ten carry approximately 3.6%. Trimming pared 2 bases from V and 1 base from J, leaving 9 bases between. Germline CDR1 reads SGHRS; CDR2 reads YFSETQ. There are 14 residues in the CDR3. Another study also made use of these data, one on T cells of mothers and their children.

Sequenced: blood. The origin of this receptor is a boy between 2 and 15 years old in good health. The chain is built from TRBV5-1 and TRBJ2-5; D possibly corresponds to TRBD1 (6 bases). The CDR3 loop is CASSFGTTQETQYF. The CDR3 DNA sequence: TGCGCCAGCAGCTTCGGGACAACCCAAGAGACCCAGTACTTC.